The 14 T cell receptor beta chains in this list originate from one sample, sequenced in a study of PD-L1 blockade in urothelial cancer. Time point defined: peripheral blood 6 weeks after treatment start. TCRdb's table, derived via immunoSEQ multiplex PCR, lists solely in-frame clones and lacks some. The sample contains tens of thousands of clones, 85% to 90% of which appear only once. The specimen was PBMCs, collected around atezolizumab (anti-PD-L1) treatment. The receptors were gathered from a man aged 55 to 69 with urothelial cancer.

This chain links TRBV7-3 with TRBJ1-2, with D possibly being TRBD1 (5 bases). The V gene's germline CDR1 is SGHTA and CDR2 FQGTGA. CDR3 length equals 13 residues. Trimming cost V 5 bases and J 6 bases, with 13 bases left between them. CDR3 coding DNA: TGTGCCAGCAGCCCCCAGGGAGGGGATGGCTACACCTTC. Amino acids: CASSPQGGDGYTF.

In this sample, this clone turned up once. This chain connects TRBV5-1 to TRBJ2-1, with TRBD2 as a possible D gene (6 bases). In germline, CDR1 is SGHRS, CDR2 YFSETQ. The V end was cut by 4 bases, the J end by 2 bases, with 10 bases between. CDR3 length equals 14 residues. CDR3 coding DNA: TGCGCCAGCAGCGGGAGCGGGCCCTACAATGAGCAGTTCTTC. This gives the protein CASSGSGPYNEQFF.

The V gene is TRBV5-1, the J gene TRBJ2-1; 8 bases are a match to TRBD2. This CDR3 spans 13 amino acids. J lost 10 bases, V lost 3 bases, and 6 bases had no gene match. From germline, CDR1 is SGHRS and CDR2 YFSETQ. CDR3 residues: CASSWGLDQEQFF. CDR3 DNA: TGCGCCAGCAGCTGGGGACTAGATCAAGAGCAGTTCTTC.

The genes are TRBV10-3 and TRBJ2-5, with D perhaps TRBD1 (6 bases). Germline CDR1 is ENHRY and CDR2 is SYGVKD. V lost 0 bases to trimming and J lost 2 bases, with 7 bases between them. The CDR3 has 14 residues. CDR3 coding DNA: TGTGCCATCAGTGAGTCGAGGGGGCAAGAGACCCAGTACTTC. Protein: CAISESRGQETQYF.

The chain uses TRBV9 and TRBJ2-1, with 11 bases identical to TRBD2. The V gene's germline CDR1 is SGDLS and CDR2 YYNGEE. The CDR3 has 17 amino acids. The V and J ends lost 4 bases and 3 bases, in that order; junction bases with no gene match: 9. CDR3 sequence: CASSLQTTSGGYNEQFF. CDR3 nucleotides: TGTGCCAGCAGCCTACAGACCACTAGCGGGGGCTACAATGAGCAGTTCTTC.

CDR3 coding DNA: TGTGCCAGCAGCCTAAACAGCGGGGGGATCCAAGAGACCCAGTACTTC. It codes for CASSLNSGGIQETQYF. The chain is built from TRBV7-8 and TRBJ2-5, with TRBD2 identical over 9 bases. Germline V gene sequence: CDR1 SGHVS, CDR2 FQNEAQ. The trim removed 5 bases at V and 1 base at J, leaving 8 bases unmatched. The length of the CDR3 is 16 residues.

V usage is TRBV29-1 and J usage is TRBJ2-7, with a tentative D call TRBD2 (6 bases). The CDR3 consists of 14 residues. The germline V and J ends were trimmed by 4 bases and 3 bases, with 16 bases remaining between them. Germline CDR1 and CDR2: SQVTM and ANQGSEA. CDR3 DNA sequence: TGCAGCGTTGGCTACGGGAGTTTGAGCTACGAGCAGTACTTC. Residues: CSVGYGSLSYEQYF.

V is TRBV23-1 and J is TRBJ2-4; TRBD1 might be the D (6 bases). TRBV23-1 is an ORF; its function is uncertain. V lost 3 bases and J lost 1, with 10 bases in between. This CDR3 is built from 15 residues. This CDR3 reads CASSQAGEAKNIQYF. The CDR3 DNA reads as TGCGCCAGCAGTCAGGCAGGGGAGGCCAAAAACATTCAGTACTTC.

The CDR3 loop is CSVESGQEGTIYF. The CDR3 region has the DNA TGCAGCGTTGAATCGGGTCAAGAGGGCACCATATATTTT. The rearrangement links TRBV29-1 to TRBJ1-3, with D unresolved. V was cut by 2 bases and J by 9 bases, with 14 bases left in between. The germline gives CDR1 SQVTM, CDR2 ANQGSEA. This CDR3 comprises 13 residues.

The chain has TRBV29-1 and TRBJ2-7; D gene unclear. Germline loops: CDR1 SQVTM, CDR2 ANQGSEA. Trimming cost V 4 bases and J 3 bases, with 10 bases left between them. The CDR3 consists of 12 residues. Here the CDR3 DNA reads TGCAGCGTTGGACCCAACAGCTACGAGCAGTACTTC. The encoded protein is CSVGPNSYEQYF.

The V call is TRBV9, the J call TRBJ1-2, with TRBD1 matching 7 bases. CDR1 is SGDLS and CDR2 is YYNGEE in the germline V gene. The CDR3 covers 13 residues. V shed 5 bases, J shed 5 bases, and the junction held 6 bases outside the gene matches. The CDR3 sequence is CASRAGTEYGYTF. For the CDR3, the DNA is TGTGCCAGCAGAGCCGGGACAGAGTATGGCTACACCTTC.

The chain employs TRBV7-3 and TRBJ2-2, with D tentatively TRBD1 (5 bases). This CDR3 spans 15 amino acids. Germline CDR1 and CDR2: SGHTA and FQGTGA. V lost 1 base to trimming and J lost 5 bases, with 11 bases between them. CDR3 sequence (DNA): TGTGCCAGCAGCTTAAATGTTGCAGGGACCGGGGAGCTGTTTTTT. Its protein is CASSLNVAGTGELFF.

CDR3 nucleotide sequence: TGTGCCAGCAGCGCCCCCCGAGGGGGGGAAGAGACCCAGTACTTC. Its protein product is CASSAPRGGEETQYF. The chain recombines TRBV9 with TRBJ2-5, with D perhaps matching TRBD2 (7 bases). Per the germline V gene, CDR1 is SGDLS and CDR2 is YYNGEE. Trimming removed 3 bases at V and 3 bases at J, with 15 bases between. This CDR3 spans 15 amino acids. The entire variable domain, with the rest obtained from reference TRBV9 and TRBJ2-5, is as follows: DSGVTQTPKHLITATGQRVTLRCSPRSGDLSVYWYQQSLDQGLQFLIQYYNGEERAKGNILERFSAQQFPDLHSELNLSSLELGDSALYFCASSAPRGGEETQYFGPGTRLLVL.

The J gene is TRBJ2-1, the V gene TRBV10-2, with TRBD2 matching over 11 bases. This CDR3 spans 16 amino acids. Germline V lookup: CDR1 WSHSY, CDR2 SAAADI. The J segment lost 3 bases and the V segment lost 2 bases, leaving 3 bases of the junction unmatched. The CDR3 loop is CASSETSGSDYNEQFF. The DNA for the CDR3 is TGCGCCAGCAGTGAGACTAGCGGGAGTGACTACAATGAGCAGTTCTTC.